These T cell receptor beta chains were read from a single sample in a study of blood T cell repertoires in COVID-19. Libraries were prepared by immunoSEQ multiplex PCR; TCRdb keeps only in-frame clonotypes and omits some of them. The sample includes fewer than 80,000 clones, roughly nine tenths of them seen just once. The sequencing sample was made of peripheral blood. The receptors were gathered from a woman of 80 years or more with active or convalescent COVID-19. Each CDR3 is given with its conserved first and last residue. A D gene is named only where the DNA matches it firmly. Clone size, where shown, is once, few, many, or a class for clones that have expanded.

cdr3_length,d_call,clone_size,j_call,v_call,cdr3_aa,cdr3_nt
11,.,.,TRBJ1-2,TRBV29-1,CSVDGSYGYTF,TGCAGCGTTGACGGGTCCTATGGCTACACCTTC
17,TRBD1,.,TRBJ2-2,TRBV7-2,CASITPGQGARTGELFF,TGTGCCAGCATCACCCCGGGACAGGGGGCGCGCACCGGGGAGCTGTTTTTT
15,.,.,TRBJ1-5,TRBV7-5,CVRSLDSIGNQPQHF,TGTGTCAGAAGCCTCGACAGTATTGGCAATCAGCCCCAGCATTTT
13,TRBD1,.,TRBJ2-1,TRBV7-9,CASSSGTGTEQFF,TGTGCCAGCAGCTCCGGGACAGGGACTGAGCAGTTCTTC
13,.,.,TRBJ1-3,TRBV28,CASRLRAGNTIYF,TGTGCCAGCCGCTTAAGGGCAGGGAACACCATATATTTT
16,TRBD1,.,TRBJ2-3,TRBV7-2,CASSSWGQASTDTQYF,TGTGCCAGCAGCTCCTGGGGACAGGCTAGCACAGATACGCAGTATTTT
14,.,once,TRBJ2-7,TRBV21-1,CASRGTGDGIFGYF,TGTGCCAGCAGGGGGACAGGGGATGGTATTTTTGGGTACTTC
16,TRBD1,.,TRBJ1-5,TRBV7-6,CASSLEAGQGVQPQHF,TGTGCCAGCAGCTTAGAGGCGGGGCAGGGGGTTCAGCCCCAGCATTTT
14,.,once,TRBJ1-2,TRBV27,CASSPSWQGSGYTF,TGTGCCAGCAGTCCCTCTTGGCAGGGCTCAGGCTACACCTTC
17,TRBD1,.,TRBJ2-7,TRBV6-6,CASSPPADGTGAYEQYF,TGTGCCAGCAGTCCCCCAGCCGACGGGACAGGCGCATACGAGCAGTACTTC
16,TRBD2,.,TRBJ2-1,TRBV4-1,CASSPSLGGGAHEQFF,TGCGCCAGCAGCCCAAGCCTTGGCGGGGGGGCCCATGAGCAGTTCTTC
14,TRBD2,once,TRBJ2-3,TRBV5-1,CASRRGVTTDTQYF,TGCGCCAGCAGACGGGGGGTGACCACAGATACGCAGTATTTT
14,.,.,TRBJ2-7,TRBV18,CASSTTGLSYEQYF,TGTGCCAGCTCAACAACAGGGTTAAGCTACGAGCAGTACTTC
17,.,.,TRBJ1-5,TRBV24-1,CATSDSTTGLGNQPQHF,TGTGCCACCAGTGACTCAACGACAGGCCTAGGCAATCAGCCCCAGCATTTT
15,.,.,TRBJ1-3,TRBV11-2,CASSLVRDSGNTIYF,TGTGCCAGCAGCTTAGTGAGGGACTCTGGAAACACCATATATTTT
16,.,.,TRBJ1-5,TRBV4-2,CASSQDLGQLVQPQHF,TGTGCCAGCAGCCAAGATCTTGGGCAATTGGTTCAGCCCCAGCATTTT
12,.,.,TRBJ1-3,TRBV12-3/TRBV12-4,CASDFSGNTIYF,TGTGCCAGCGACTTCTCTGGAAACACCATATATTTT
14,.,.,TRBJ1-4,TRBV5-1,CASSPVATNEKLFF,TGCGCCAGCAGCCCCGTAGCAACTAATGAAAAACTGTTTTTT
14,TRBD1,.,TRBJ2-7,TRBV28,CASSLIGTGNEQYF,TGTGCCAGCAGTCTTATCGGGACAGGGAACGAGCAGTACTTC
15,.,.,TRBJ2-7,TRBV7-9,CASSADSTAPNEQYF,TGTGCCAGCAGCGCCGACTCGACAGCTCCGAACGAGCAGTACTTC
14,.,.,TRBJ1-1,TRBV19,CASSDRPMNTEAFF,TGTGCCAGTAGCGACAGACCCATGAACACTGAAGCTTTCTTT
17,TRBD1,.,TRBJ1-2,TRBV6-2/TRBV6-3,CASSYPGTGATNYGYTF,TGTGCCAGCAGTTACCCCGGGACAGGAGCCACTAACTATGGCTACACCTTC
15,.,.,TRBJ1-4,TRBV7-6,CASSLARTRGEKLFF,TGTGCCAGCAGCTTAGCGCGGACTCGAGGGGAAAAACTGTTTTTT
16,TRBD2,.,TRBJ2-2,TRBV5-1,CASTSPSGGAPGELFF,TGCGCCAGCACGAGCCCGAGCGGGGGGGCCCCCGGGGAGCTGTTTTTT
15,TRBD1,.,TRBJ1-4,TRBV6-5,CASSSGTGRGEKLFF,TGTGCCAGCAGTTCCGGGACAGGGCGGGGTGAAAAACTGTTTTTT
12,TRBD1,.,TRBJ1-2,TRBV25-1,CASSGQGHGYTF,TGTGCCAGCAGCGGACAGGGGCATGGCTACACCTTC
13,.,.,TRBJ2-5,TRBV5-1,CASSLLVTETQYF,TGCGCCAGCAGCTTGCTAGTGACGGAGACCCAGTACTTC
17,TRBD1,.,TRBJ2-1,TRBV27,CASSQNRDRGGKNEQFF,TGTGCCAGCAGTCAGAATCGAGACAGGGGCGGAAAGAATGAGCAGTTCTTC
15,TRBD1,.,TRBJ1-3,TRBV19,CASSSGQGDGNTIYF,TGTGCCAGTAGTTCCGGACAGGGGGATGGAAACACCATATATTTT